The clone carrying this T cell receptor beta chain came up a few times. The antigen remains unidentified. The entry originates in a study of T cell responses to AZD1222 COVID-19 vaccine. CDR1 is KGHDR, CDR2 SFDVKD, per germline. The V segment lost 3 bases and the J segment 0 bases; nucleotides outside the gene matches: 4. The CDR3 is made up of 16 amino acids. General study results and limits: An increase in Spike-specific TCR breadth and depth was observed after two AZD1222 doses. Clonal diversity was possibly underestimated, and white British individuals and females predominated among donors. Only five or six people who got AZD1222 tested seropositive at baseline.

Produced via immunoSEQ multiplex PCR; TCRdb's table is partial and in-frame only. The sample lists around 150,000 clones; under 95% were seen once. This clonotype was sampled from an adult who received the MenACWY meningococcal vaccine as a control. The gene calls are TRBV24-1 and TRBJ2-1; 7 bases match TRBD1. Sequencing used peripheral blood, obtained 28 days after the second dose of the MenACWY control vaccine. CDR3 coding DNA: TGTGCCACCAGTGATCAACAGGGGAGCTCCTACAATGAGCAGTTCTTC. It translates to CATSDQQGSSYNEQFF.